This T cell receptor beta chain was sequenced for a study of shared clonotypes between healthy human individuals. CD45RO-negative, CCR7-selected cells formed the naive CD8 fraction, which excluded terminally differentiated effector memory CD45RA+ cells. To note about this clone: What it binds is unknown. The identical CDR3 is also encoded by other nucleotide sequences in the sample.

Points from the study as a whole: Sequencing of the sorted subsets was shown by rarefaction to be incomplete despite large depth.

Clones were read by immunoSEQ multiplex PCR, and TCRdb kept only the in-frame ones, dropping some. The repertoire holds around 2.1 million clones, with about 92% as singletons. The clonotype was recovered from a man between 18 and 29 years old in good health. Some clones in this sample may be carry-over from other donors' samples. The sequenced material came from naive CD8+ T cells from PBMCs.

CDR3 sequence reads: CASGLNQPQHF. The CDR3 DNA is TGTGCCAGCGGTCTCAATCAGCCCCAGCATTTT. The rearrangement links TRBV27 to TRBJ1-5; D unclear. CDR3 length: 11 amino acids. The V gene's germline CDR1 is MNHEY and CDR2 SMNVEV (reference sequence). Trimming removed 8 bases at V and 3 bases at J, with 5 bases between.